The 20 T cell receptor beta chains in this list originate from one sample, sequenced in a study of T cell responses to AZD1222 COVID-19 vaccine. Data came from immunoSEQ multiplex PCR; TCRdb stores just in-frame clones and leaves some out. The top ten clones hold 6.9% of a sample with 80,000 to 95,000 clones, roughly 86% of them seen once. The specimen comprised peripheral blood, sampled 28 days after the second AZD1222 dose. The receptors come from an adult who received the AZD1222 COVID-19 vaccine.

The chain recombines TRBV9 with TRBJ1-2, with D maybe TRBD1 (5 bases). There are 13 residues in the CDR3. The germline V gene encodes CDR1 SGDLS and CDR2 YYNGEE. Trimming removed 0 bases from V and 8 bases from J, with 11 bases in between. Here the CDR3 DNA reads TGTGCCAGCAGCGTAGGGTCAGGGTACGGCTACACCTTC. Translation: CASSVGSGYGYTF.

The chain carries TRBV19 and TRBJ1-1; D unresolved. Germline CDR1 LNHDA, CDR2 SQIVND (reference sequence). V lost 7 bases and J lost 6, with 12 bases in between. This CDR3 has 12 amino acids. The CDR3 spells CASNSHWAEAFF. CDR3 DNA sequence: TGTGCCAGTAATAGTCATTGGGCTGAAGCTTTCTTT. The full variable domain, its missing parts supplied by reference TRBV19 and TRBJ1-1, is DGGITQSPKYLFRKEGQNVTLSCEQNLNHDAMYWYRQDPGQGLRLIYYSQIVNDFQKGDIAEGYSVSREKKESFPLTVTSAQKNPTAFYLCASNSHWAEAFFGQGTRLTVV.

CDR3 in DNA: TGTGCCAGCAGCTTAGGGGACAGGGGGAACAGTGAGCAGTTCTTC. Protein sequence: CASSLGDRGNSEQFF. The V and J genes are TRBV11-3 and TRBJ2-1; 11 bases match TRBD1. CDR1 and CDR2 (germline): SGHNT, YENEEA. After removal of 1 base from V and 9 bases from J, the junction contained 5 bases not matched to a gene. The CDR3 contains 15 residues. The full variable domain, with the rest looked up from reference TRBV11-3 and TRBJ2-1, is EAGVVQSPRYKIIEKKQPVAFWCNPISGHNTLYWYLQNLGQGPELLIRYENEEAVDDSQLPKDRFSAERLKGVDSTLKIQPAELGDSAVYLCASSLGDRGNSEQFFGPGTRLTVL.

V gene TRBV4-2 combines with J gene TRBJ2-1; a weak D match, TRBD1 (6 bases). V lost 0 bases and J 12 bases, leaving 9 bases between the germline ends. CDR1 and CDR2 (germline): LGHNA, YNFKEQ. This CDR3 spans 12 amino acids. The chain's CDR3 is CASSQDQGRQFF. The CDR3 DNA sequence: TGTGCCAGCAGCCAAGATCAGGGGCGGCAGTTCTTC.

The CDR3 protein is CASSLRQVQDTQYF. CDR3 DNA: TGCGCCAGCAGCCTCCGACAGGTTCAAGATACGCAGTATTTT. The chain is built from TRBV5-1 and TRBJ2-3, with a tentative D call TRBD1 (6 bases). V gave up 4 bases and J gave up 5 bases, with 14 bases separating them. This CDR3 comprises 14 residues. Germline values: CDR1 SGHRS, CDR2 YFSETQ.

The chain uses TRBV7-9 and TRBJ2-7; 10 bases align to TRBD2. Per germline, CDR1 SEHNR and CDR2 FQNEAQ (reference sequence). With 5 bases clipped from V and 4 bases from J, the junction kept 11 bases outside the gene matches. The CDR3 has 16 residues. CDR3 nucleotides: TGTGCCAGCAGCCAAGTCCTAGGACTAGCGGATTACGAGCAGTACTTC. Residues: CASSQVLGLADYEQYF.

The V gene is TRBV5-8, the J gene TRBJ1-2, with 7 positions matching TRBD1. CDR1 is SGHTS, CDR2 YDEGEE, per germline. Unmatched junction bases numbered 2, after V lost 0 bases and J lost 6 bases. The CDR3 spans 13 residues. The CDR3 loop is CASSLAGGHGYTF. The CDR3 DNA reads TGTGCCAGCAGCTTGGCAGGGGGTCATGGCTACACCTTC.

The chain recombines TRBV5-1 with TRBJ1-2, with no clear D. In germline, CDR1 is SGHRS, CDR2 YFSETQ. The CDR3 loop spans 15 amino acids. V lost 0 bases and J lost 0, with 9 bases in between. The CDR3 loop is CASSLDGPANYGYTF. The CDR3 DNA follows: TGCGCCAGCAGCTTGGACGGACCCGCTAACTATGGCTACACCTTC.

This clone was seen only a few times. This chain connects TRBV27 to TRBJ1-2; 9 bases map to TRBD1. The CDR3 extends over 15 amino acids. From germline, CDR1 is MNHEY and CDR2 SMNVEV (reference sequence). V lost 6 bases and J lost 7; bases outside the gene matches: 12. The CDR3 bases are TGTGCCAGCAGGGGGGGCGAGACAGGGGGAATTGGCTACACCTTC. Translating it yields CASRGGETGGIGYTF.

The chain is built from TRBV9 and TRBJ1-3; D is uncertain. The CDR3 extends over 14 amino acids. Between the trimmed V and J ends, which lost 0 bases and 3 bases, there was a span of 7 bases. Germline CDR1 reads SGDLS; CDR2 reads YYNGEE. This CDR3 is CASSVAGVGNTIYF. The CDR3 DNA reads TGTGCCAGCAGCGTAGCCGGGGTTGGAAACACCATATATTTT.

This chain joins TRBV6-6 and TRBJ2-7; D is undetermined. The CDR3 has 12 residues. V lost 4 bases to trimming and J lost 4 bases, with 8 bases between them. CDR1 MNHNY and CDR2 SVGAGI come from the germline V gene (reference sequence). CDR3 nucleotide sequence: TGTGCCAGCAGTTCGGTGGCGTACGAGCAGTACTTC. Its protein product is CASSSVAYEQYF.

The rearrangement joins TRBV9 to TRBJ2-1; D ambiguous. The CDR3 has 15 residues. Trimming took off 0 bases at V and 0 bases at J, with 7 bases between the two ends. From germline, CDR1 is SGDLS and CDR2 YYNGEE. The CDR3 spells CASSVASVSYNEQFF. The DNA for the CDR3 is TGTGCCAGCAGCGTAGCCTCAGTCTCCTACAATGAGCAGTTCTTC.

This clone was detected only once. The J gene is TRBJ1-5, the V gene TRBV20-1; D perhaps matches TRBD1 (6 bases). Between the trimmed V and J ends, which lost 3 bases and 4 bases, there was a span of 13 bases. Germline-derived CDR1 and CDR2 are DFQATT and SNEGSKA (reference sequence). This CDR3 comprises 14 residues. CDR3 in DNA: TGCAGTGCTAGTCGGCAGGGGATAAATCAGCCCCAGCATTTT. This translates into CSASRQGINQPQHF.

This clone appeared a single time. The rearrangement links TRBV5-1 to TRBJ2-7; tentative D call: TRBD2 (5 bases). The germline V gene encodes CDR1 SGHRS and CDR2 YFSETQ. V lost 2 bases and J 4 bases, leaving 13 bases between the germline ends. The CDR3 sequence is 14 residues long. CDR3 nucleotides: TGCGCCAGCAGCTTAATGGGTTCGGGATACGAGCAGTACTTC. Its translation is CASSLMGSGYEQYF.

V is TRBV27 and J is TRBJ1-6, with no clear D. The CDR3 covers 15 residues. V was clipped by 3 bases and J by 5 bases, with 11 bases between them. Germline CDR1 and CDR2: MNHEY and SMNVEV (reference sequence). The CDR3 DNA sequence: TGTGCCAGCAGTTTTAGAAGAGGGAATAATTCACCCCTCCACTTT. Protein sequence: CASSFRRGNNSPLHF.

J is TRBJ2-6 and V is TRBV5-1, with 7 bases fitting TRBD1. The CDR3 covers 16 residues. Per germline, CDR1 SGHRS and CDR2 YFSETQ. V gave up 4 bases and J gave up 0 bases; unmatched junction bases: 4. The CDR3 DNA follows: TGCGCCAGCAGCCCGGGACAGAACTCTGGGGCCAACGTCCTGACTTTC. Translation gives CASSPGQNSGANVLTF.

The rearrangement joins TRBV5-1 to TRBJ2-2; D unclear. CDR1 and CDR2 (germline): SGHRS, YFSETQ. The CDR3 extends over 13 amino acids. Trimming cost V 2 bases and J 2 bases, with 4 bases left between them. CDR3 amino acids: CASSLGNTGELFF. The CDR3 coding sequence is TGCGCCAGCAGCTTAGGTAACACCGGGGAGCTGTTTTTT.

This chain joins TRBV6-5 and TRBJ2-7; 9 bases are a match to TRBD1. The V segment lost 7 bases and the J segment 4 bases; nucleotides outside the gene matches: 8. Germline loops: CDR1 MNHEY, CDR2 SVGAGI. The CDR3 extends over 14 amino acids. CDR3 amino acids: CASTPGTGFYEQYF. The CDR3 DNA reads TGTGCCAGCACCCCCGGGACAGGGTTTTACGAGCAGTACTTC.

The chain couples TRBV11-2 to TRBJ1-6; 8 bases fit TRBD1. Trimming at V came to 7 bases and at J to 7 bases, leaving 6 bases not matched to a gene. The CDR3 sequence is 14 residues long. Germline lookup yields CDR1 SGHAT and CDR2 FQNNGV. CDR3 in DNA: TGTGCCAGCAAGGCAGGGGGCGTGAATTCACCCCTCCACTTT. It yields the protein CASKAGGVNSPLHF.

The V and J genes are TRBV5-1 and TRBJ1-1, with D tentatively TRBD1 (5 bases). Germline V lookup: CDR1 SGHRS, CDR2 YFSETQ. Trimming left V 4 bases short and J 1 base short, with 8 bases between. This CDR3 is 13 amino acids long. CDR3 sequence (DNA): TGCGCCAGCAGCGCTGACAGGAACACTGAAGCTTTCTTT. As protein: CASSADRNTEAFF.